This TCR beta chain was obtained from a study of blood T cell repertoires in COVID-19. At the level of the study: Material from acute and convalescent COVID-19 was sourced from the United States, Italy and Spain. Sources were T cells, B-cell-depleted T cells, or PBMCs; the material itself was cDNA or gDNA.

Trimming removed 0 bases at V and 8 bases at J, with 7 bases between. Germline V CDR1 and CDR2: LGHDT, YNNKEL (reference sequence). This CDR3 is 12 amino acids long. In the source study's methods: Scientists estimated how many nucleated cells there were by amplifying reference gene primers. Sequenced by immunoSEQ multiplex PCR; TCRdb stores in-frame clones only, minus some. The V and J calls and the clone size are those of that table, but D and trimming were determined from the DNA. The sample records about 210,000 clones, 75% to 90% being singletons. J is TRBJ1-2 and V is TRBV3-1 (or the pseudogene TRBV3-2), with D unclear. The receptor was isolated from a woman between 40 and 55 years old with acute or convalescent COVID-19. The material sequenced was peripheral blood. The CDR3 nucleotides are TGTGCCAGCAGCCAAGAGAACCAGGGCTACACCTTC. The encoded protein is CASSQENQGYTF.